Listed below are T cell receptor beta chains from one sample, sequenced in a study of blood T cell repertoires in COVID-19. Assay used: immunoSEQ multiplex PCR; TCRdb lists only in-frame clones, some missing. The repertoire has some 150,000 clones, approximately 80% of them found once; the top ten carry more than 3.5%. Sequenced input: peripheral blood. The receptors here all came from a woman older than 75 with active or convalescent COVID-19. Both conserved end residues are part of each CDR3. The D gene is left open where the match is weak. Size is stated for part of the rows, as once, few or many counts, or as a class when the clone is expanded.

-	-	TRBV9	15	TRBJ1-5	TGTGCCAGCAGCGTAGGGGCAGCTAGCAATCAGCCCCAGCATTTT	CASSVGAASNQPQHF
once	TRBD1	TRBV10-3	13	TRBJ2-5	TGTGCCATCAGGGGGACAGTTCAAGAGACCCAGTACTTC	CAIRGTVQETQYF
-	-	TRBV2	15	TRBJ2-1	TGTGCCAGCAGTGAAGTCAGGATCTCTGACAATGAGCAGTTCTTC	CASSEVRISDNEQFF
-	TRBD1	TRBV12-5	13	TRBJ1-6	TGTGCTAGTGGCTGGGACAGTAATTCACCCCTCCACTTT	CASGWDSNSPLHF
-	TRBD1	TRBV15	16	TRBJ1-4	TGTGCCACCAGCGGAAAAATACAGGGGTCCAAGGAAAAACTGTTTTTT	CATSGKIQGSKEKLFF
-	TRBD1	TRBV27	15	TRBJ1-3	TGTGCCACTCGGGTTGCAGGGGGCATAGGCAACACCATATATTTT	CATRVAGGIGNTIYF
-	TRBD2	TRBV30	14	TRBJ2-3	TGTGCCTGGAGTTCCCGGGGGGTCCCAGATACGCAGTATTTT	CAWSSRGVPDTQYF
few	-	TRBV4-1	17	TRBJ2-4	TGCGCCAGCAGCCAAGGGAGGTTCACTCAGCCTCGGAACATTCAGTACTTC	CASSQGRFTQPRNIQYF
-	TRBD1	TRBV3-1/TRBV3-2	20	TRBJ1-3	TGTGCCAGCAGCCAAGATCTGAAGACGAGACAGGGTGGAACTGGAAACACCATATATTTT	CASSQDLKTRQGGTGNTIYF
-	-	TRBV6-2/TRBV6-3	13	TRBJ2-7	-	CASSSSVTYEQYF
-	TRBD2	TRBV7-3	16	TRBJ2-1	TGTGCCAGCAGCTTAAGGGGAACTAGCGGGGGTAATGAGCAGTTCTTC	CASSLRGTSGGNEQFF
once	TRBD1	TRBV30	13	TRBJ2-7	TGTGCCAGAGACGGGGACAGGGCCTACGAGCAGTACTTC	CARDGDRAYEQYF
-	-	TRBV5-1	14	TRBJ2-3	TGCGCCAGCAGCTTGGATGAGGTACCAGATACGCAGTATTTT	CASSLDEVPDTQYF
once	-	TRBV15	15	TRBJ2-2	TGTGCCACCAGCAGAGAAACCAGTCGGGCCGGGGAGCTGTTTTTT	CATSRETSRAGELFF
-	-	TRBV30	13	TRBJ1-1	TGTGCCTGGCGGAAGCAGGGTGGCACTGAAGCTTTCTTT	CAWRKQGGTEAFF
-	TRBD1	TRBV9	17	TRBJ1-3	TGTGCCAGCAGCGTAGCTGACAGGGGTCCCTCTGGAAACACCATATATTTT	CASSVADRGPSGNTIYF
-	TRBD1	TRBV5-1	15	TRBJ2-1	TGCGCCAGCAGCTTGAGGACAGGGGCGGATAATGAGCAGTTCTTC	CASSLRTGADNEQFF
once	-	TRBV6-4	12	TRBJ1-2	TGTGCCAGCAGTGGCCCCGGTCGAGGCTACACCTTC	CASSGPGRGYTF
-	-	TRBV6-5	15	TRBJ2-2	TGTGCCAGCAGTCGCGGGACAGCTAACACCGGGGAGCTGTTTTTT	CASSRGTANTGELFF
-	TRBD1	TRBV5-1	14	TRBJ1-5	TGCGCCAGCAGCTCGGGACAGGGGGATCAGCCCCAGCATTTT	CASSSGQGDQPQHF
-	-	TRBV6-2/TRBV6-3	16	TRBJ1-6	TGTGCCAGCAGTTACTCGAATCAGAACTATAATTCACCCCTCCACTTT	CASSYSNQNYNSPLHF
once	TRBD1	TRBV4-1	15	TRBJ2-3	TGCGCCAGCAGCCAAGAGACAGGGGCTTTTAATACGCAGTATTTT	CASSQETGAFNTQYF
-	TRBD1	TRBV9	15	TRBJ2-7	TGTGCCAGCAGCGTAGAGGGGACAGTCTCAGGCGAGCAGTACTTC	CASSVEGTVSGEQYF
-	-	TRBV7-6	14	TRBJ1-2	TGTGCCAGCAGCTTAGATTCGGGGAACTATGGCTACACCTTC	CASSLDSGNYGYTF
-	-	TRBV4-1	17	TRBJ1-5	TGCGCCAGCAGCCAAGATCTGGAGCGGTCAAACAATCAGCCCCAGCATTTT	CASSQDLERSNNQPQHF
-	TRBD1	TRBV20-1	11	TRBJ1-2	TGCAGTGGGACAGGGAGCGCTGGCTACACCTTC	CSGTGSAGYTF